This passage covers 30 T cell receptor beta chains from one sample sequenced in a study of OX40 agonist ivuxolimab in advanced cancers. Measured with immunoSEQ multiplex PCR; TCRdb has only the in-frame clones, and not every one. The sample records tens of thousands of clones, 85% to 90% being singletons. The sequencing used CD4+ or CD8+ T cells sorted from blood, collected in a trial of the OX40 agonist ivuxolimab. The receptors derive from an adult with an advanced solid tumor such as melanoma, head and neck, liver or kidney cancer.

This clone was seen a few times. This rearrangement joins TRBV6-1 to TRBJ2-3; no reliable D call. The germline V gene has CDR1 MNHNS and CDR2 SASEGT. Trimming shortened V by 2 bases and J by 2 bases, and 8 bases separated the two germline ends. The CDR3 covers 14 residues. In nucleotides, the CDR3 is TGTGCCAGCAGTGAAAGTGGTTTCACAGATACGCAGTATTTT. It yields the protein CASSESGFTDTQYF.

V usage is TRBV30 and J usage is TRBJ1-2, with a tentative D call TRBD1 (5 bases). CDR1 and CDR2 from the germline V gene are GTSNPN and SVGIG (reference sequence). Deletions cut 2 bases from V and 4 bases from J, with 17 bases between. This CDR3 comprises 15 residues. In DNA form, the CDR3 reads TGTGCCTGGAGTCCCCCCGGGCAGGGAATCTATGGCTACACCTTC. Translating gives CAWSPPGQGIYGYTF.

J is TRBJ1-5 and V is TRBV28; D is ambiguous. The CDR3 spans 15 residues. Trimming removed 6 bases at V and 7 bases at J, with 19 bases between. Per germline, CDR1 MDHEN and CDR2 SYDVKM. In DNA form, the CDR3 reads TGTGCCAGCAGCCAACCTCCCGGGGTATGGCAGCCCCAGCATTTT. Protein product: CASSQPPGVWQPQHF.

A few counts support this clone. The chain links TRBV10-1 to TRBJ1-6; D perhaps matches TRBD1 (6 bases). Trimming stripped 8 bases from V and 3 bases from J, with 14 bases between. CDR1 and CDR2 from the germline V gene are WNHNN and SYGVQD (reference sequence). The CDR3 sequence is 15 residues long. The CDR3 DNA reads TGCGCCAGCTACCGACCGGGACACTATAATTCACCCCTCCACTTT. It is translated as CASYRPGHYNSPLHF.

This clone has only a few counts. The CDR3 spells CAWSAARPRGEKLFF. For the CDR3, the DNA is TGTGCCTGGAGTGCCGCCCGTCCTCGGGGTGAAAAACTGTTTTTT. The chain couples TRBV30 to TRBJ1-4; unclear D gene. This CDR3 contains 15 residues. V shed 1 base and J shed 7 bases, with 16 bases lying between them. Per germline, CDR1 GTSNPN and CDR2 SVGIG (reference sequence).

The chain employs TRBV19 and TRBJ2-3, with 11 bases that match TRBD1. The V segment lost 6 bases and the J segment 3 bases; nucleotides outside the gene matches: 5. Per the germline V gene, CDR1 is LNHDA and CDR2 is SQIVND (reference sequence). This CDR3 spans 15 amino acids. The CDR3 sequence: CASRGQGAGTDTQYF. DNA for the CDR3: TGTGCCAGTAGAGGACAGGGGGCGGGGACAGATACGCAGTATTTT.

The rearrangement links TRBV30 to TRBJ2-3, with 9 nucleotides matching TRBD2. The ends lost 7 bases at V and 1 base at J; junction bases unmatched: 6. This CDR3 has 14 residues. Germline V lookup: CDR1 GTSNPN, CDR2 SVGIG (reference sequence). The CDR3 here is CASQRGAGTDTQYF. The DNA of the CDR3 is TGTGCCTCTCAGCGGGGGGCAGGCACAGATACGCAGTATTTT.

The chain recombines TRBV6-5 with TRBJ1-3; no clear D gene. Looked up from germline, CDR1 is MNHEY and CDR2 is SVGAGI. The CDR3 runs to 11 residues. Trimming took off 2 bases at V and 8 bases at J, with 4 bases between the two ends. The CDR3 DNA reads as TGTGCCAGCAGTTACGCAGACACCATATATTTT. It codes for CASSYADTIYF.

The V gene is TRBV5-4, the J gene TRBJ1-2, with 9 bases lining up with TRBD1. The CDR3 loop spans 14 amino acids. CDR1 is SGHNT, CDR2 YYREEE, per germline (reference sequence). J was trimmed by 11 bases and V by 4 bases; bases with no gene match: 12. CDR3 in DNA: TGTGCCAGCAGCCCAGACAGGGGGATTTTAAAGTACACCTTC. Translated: CASSPDRGILKYTF.

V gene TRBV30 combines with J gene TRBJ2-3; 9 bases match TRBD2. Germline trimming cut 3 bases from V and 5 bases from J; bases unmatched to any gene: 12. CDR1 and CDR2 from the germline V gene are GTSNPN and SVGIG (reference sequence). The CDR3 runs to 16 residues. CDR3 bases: TGTGCCTGGAGCGACCCGCGGGGGGGCCTAGGAGATACGCAGTATTTT. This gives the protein CAWSDPRGGLGDTQYF.

CDR3 residues: CASTARGQGYGYTF. The CDR3, as DNA: TGTGCCAGTACCGCTCGGGGGCAAGGATATGGCTACACCTTC. The V and J genes are TRBV19 and TRBJ1-2, with D tentatively TRBD1 (6 bases). The V and J ends lost 7 bases and 5 bases respectively, with 17 bases between them. The CDR3 totals 14 residues. CDR1 LNHDA and CDR2 SQIVND come from the germline V gene (reference sequence).

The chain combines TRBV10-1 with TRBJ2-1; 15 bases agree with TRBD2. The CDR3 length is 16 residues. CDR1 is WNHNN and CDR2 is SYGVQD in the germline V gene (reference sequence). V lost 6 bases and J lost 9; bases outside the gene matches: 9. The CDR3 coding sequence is TGCGCCAGCAGCCCCGGGACTAGCGGGGGGCGCAGTGAGCAGTTCTTC. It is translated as CASSPGTSGGRSEQFF.

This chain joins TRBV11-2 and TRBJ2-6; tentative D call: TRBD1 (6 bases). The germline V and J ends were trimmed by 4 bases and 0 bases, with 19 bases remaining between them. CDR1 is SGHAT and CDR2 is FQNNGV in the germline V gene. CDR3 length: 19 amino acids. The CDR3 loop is CASSSRFGQFLSGANVLTF. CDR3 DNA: TGTGCCAGCAGCTCCCGATTCGGACAGTTTCTCTCTGGGGCCAACGTCCTGACTTTC.

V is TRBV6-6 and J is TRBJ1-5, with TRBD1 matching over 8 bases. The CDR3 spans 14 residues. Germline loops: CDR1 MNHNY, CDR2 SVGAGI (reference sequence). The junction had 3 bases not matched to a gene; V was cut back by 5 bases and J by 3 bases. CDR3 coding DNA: TGTGCCAGCAGTGGACAGGGAACCAATCAGCCCCAGCATTTT. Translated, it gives CASSGQGTNQPQHF.

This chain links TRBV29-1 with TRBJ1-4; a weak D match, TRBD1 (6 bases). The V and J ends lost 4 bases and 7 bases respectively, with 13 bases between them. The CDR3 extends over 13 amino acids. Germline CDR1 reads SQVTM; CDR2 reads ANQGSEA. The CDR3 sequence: CSVVFRGGEKLFF. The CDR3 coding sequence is TGCAGCGTTGTATTCAGGGGAGGTGAAAAACTGTTTTTT.

CDR3 amino acids: CASSYAPGSKLFF. CDR3 nucleotide sequence: TGTGCCAGCAGTTATGCTCCTGGGAGTAAACTGTTTTTT. J is TRBJ1-4 and V is TRBV6-5; D gene ambiguous. CDR3 length: 13 residues. V was cut by 3 bases and J by 11 bases, with 13 bases left in between. Germline-derived CDR1 and CDR2 are MNHEY and SVGAGI.

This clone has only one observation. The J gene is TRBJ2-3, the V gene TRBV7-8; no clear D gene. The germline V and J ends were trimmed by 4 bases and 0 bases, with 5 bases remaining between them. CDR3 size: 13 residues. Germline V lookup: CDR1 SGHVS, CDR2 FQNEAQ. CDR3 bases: TGTGCCAGCAGCTCCGTCAGCACAGATACGCAGTATTTT. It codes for CASSSVSTDTQYF.

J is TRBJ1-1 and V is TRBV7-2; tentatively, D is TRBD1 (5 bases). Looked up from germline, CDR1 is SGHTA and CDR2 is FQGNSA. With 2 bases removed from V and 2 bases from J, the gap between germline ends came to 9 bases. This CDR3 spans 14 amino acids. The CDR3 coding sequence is TGTGCCAGCAGCTTACAGGGTCTAAACACTGAAGCTTTCTTT. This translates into CASSLQGLNTEAFF. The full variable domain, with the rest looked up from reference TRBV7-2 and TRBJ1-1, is GAGVSQSPSNKVTEKGKDVELRCDPISGHTALYWYRQSLGQGLEFLIYFQGNSAPDKSGLPSDRFSAERTGGSVSTLTIQRTQQEDSAVYLCASSLQGLNTEAFFGQGTRLTVV.

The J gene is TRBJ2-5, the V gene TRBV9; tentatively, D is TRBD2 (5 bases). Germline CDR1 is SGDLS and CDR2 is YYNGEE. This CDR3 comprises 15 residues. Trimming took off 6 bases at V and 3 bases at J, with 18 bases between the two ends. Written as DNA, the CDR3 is TGTGCCAGCACCCAAAGACCGGGGTTGAAAGAGACCCAGTACTTC. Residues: CASTQRPGLKETQYF.

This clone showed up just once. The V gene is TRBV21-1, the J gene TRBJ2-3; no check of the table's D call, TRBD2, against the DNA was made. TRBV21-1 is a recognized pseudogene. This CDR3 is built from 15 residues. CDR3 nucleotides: TGTGCCAGCAGTCCAACTAGGGTTTGCGCAGATACGCAGTATTTT. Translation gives CASSPTRVCADTQYF.

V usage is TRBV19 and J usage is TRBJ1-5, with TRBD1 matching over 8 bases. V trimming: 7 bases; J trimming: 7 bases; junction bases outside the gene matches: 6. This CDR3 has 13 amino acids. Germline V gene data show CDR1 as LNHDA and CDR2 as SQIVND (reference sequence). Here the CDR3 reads CASNDRGRQPQHF. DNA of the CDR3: TGTGCCAGTAACGACAGGGGTAGGCAGCCCCAGCATTTT.

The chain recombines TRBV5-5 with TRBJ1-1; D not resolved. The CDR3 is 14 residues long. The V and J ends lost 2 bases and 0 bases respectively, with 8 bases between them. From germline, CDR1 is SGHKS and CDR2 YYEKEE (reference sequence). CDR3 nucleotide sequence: TGTGCCAGCAGCTTAACTTCCATGAACACTGAAGCTTTCTTT. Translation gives CASSLTSMNTEAFF.

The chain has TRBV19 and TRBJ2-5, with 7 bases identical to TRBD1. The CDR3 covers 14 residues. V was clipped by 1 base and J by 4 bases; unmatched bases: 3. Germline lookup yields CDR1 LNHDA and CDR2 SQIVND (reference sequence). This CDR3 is CASSIGQGRETQYF. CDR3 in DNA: TGTGCCAGTAGTATAGGACAGGGCCGAGAGACCCAGTACTTC.

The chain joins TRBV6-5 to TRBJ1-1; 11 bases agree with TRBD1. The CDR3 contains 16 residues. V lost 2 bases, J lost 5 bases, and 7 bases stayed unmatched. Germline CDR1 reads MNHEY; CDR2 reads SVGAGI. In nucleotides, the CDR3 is TGTGCCAGCAGTTACGGGTACGGGACAGGGGGAACTGAAGCTTTCTTT. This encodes CASSYGYGTGGTEAFF.

CDR3 in amino acids: CASSPGQGRNQPQHF. CDR3 coding DNA: TGTGCCAGCAGCCCGGGACAGGGAAGGAATCAGCCCCAGCATTTT. The chain is built from TRBV6-1 and TRBJ1-5; 9 nucleotides align to TRBD1. Germline trimming cut 6 bases from V and 4 bases from J; bases unmatched to any gene: 7. This CDR3 region has 15 residues. Germline V CDR1 and CDR2: MNHNS, SASEGT.

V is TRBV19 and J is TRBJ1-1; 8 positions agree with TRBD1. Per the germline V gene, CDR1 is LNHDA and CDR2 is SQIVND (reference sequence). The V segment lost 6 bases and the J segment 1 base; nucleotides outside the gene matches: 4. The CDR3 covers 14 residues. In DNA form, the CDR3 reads TGTGCCAGTAGCCACGGGACAGGGAACACTGAAGCTTTCTTT. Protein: CASSHGTGNTEAFF.

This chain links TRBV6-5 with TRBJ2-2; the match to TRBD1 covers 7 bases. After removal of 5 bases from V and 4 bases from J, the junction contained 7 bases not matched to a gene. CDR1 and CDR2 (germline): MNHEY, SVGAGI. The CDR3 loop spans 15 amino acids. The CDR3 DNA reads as TGTGCCAGCAGTCCTCGGACAGGCTTCACCGGGGAGCTGTTTTTT. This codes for CASSPRTGFTGELFF.

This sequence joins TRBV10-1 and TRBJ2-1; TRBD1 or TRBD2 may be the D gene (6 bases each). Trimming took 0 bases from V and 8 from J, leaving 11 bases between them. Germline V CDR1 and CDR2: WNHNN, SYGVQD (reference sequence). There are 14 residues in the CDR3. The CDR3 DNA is TGCGCCAGCAGTGAGTCGGGGGGCCCGGATGAGCAGTTCTTC. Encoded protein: CASSESGGPDEQFF.

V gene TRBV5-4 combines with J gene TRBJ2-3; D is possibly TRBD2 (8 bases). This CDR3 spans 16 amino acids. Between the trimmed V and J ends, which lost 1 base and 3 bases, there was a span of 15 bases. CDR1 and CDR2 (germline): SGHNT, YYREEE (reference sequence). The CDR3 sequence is CASSLYREGATDTQYF. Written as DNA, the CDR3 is TGTGCCAGCAGCTTGTACCGGGAGGGGGCTACAGATACGCAGTATTTT.

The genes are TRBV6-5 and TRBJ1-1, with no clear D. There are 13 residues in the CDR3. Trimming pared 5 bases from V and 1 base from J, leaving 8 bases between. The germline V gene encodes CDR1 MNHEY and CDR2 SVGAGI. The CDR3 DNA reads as TGTGCCAGCAGTCGCGACGGGAACACTGAAGCTTTCTTT. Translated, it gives CASSRDGNTEAFF.